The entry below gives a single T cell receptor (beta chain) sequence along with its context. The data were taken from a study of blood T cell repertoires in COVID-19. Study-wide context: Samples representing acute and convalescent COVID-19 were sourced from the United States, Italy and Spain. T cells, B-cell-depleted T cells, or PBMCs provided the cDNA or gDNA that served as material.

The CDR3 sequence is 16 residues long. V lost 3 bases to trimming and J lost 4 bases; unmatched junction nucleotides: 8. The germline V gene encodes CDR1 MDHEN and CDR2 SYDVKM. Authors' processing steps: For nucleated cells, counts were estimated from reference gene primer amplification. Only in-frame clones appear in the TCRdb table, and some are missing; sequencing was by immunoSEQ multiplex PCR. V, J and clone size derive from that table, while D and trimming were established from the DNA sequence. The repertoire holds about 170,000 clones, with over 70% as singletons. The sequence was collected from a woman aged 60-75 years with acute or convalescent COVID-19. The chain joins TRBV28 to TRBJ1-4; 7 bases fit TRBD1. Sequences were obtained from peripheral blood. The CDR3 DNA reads TGTGCCAGCAGTTTCCTACCGGGACAGAGTAATGAAAAACTGTTTTTT. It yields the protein CASSFLPGQSNEKLFF.